This T cell receptor beta chain was identified during a study of blood T cells in healthy people across ages (dated by TCRdb to between 2015 and 2016). A note on the overall study: Template switching captured roughly one uniquely barcoded TCR beta cDNA molecule per two T cells in model experiments. The study measured age-related changes in TCR beta repertoire diversity using deep sequencing normalized with unique cDNA molecular identifiers. For two donors (one aged 18 to 29 and one aged 80 or older), the study analyzed two additional independent replicas of 1 million unique cDNA reads from the same blood draw. Donors were grouped into four age groups: young (average approximately 16 years), middle-aged (39), aged (62) and long-lived (less than 85). To avoid experimental bias, donors of different ages were spread randomly across the sequencing lanes. Paper-wide results and their limitations: Bulk unsorted PBMC profiling prevented conclusive comparison of naive and antigen-experienced compartments. As age increased, observed TCR beta diversity per million T cells dropped in a roughly linear way, and a significant reduction was already evident by age 40. A strong correlation was found between observed TCR beta diversity and the percentage of naive T cells measured by flow cytometry. Compared with the aged group, the long-lived group had more naive CD4+ T cells, fewer expanded clones and increased TCR diversity, a pattern suggesting age selection. Total diversity estimates from one million sequenced T cells were considered lower bounds and underestimates. Because the CMV infection status of the donors was unknown, age-related changes in expanded clonotypes may potentially have been confounded.

The donors were 40 or so Caucasian individuals from Russia, aged roughly 6 to 100 years, who were systemically healthy. Each donor gave around 9.9 milliliters of peripheral blood, collected into EDTA-treated Vacutainer tubes. PBMCs were isolated by Ficoll-Paque density-gradient centrifugation, with at least 7 million obtained per sample. Total RNA was extracted from PBMCs with Trizol reagent, with at least 6 micrograms obtained per sample. The percentages of naive CD45RAhigh/CD27high T cells were determined by flow cytometry on a PBMC aliquot from every donor. This clonotype was picked up one time. This receptor's antigen is unknown. No clone much larger than this one lies a single base away; base qualities are absent. One read yields weak evidence. Library method: 5' RACE. Sequencing used an Illumina HiSeq 2500. A second PCR of about 6 to 12 cycles was performed with a sample-barcoded 5' primer and a J-beta primer mix. Each TCR beta cDNA molecule received a unique molecular identifier from a template-switch 5' adaptor carrying 12 random nucleotides. Each sample yielded at least 3 million CDR3-containing paired-end reads. The Mint cDNA synthesis kit, primed by a TRBC-specific oligonucleotide, was used to synthesize first-strand cDNA from all RNA. Following uracil-DNA glycosylase treatment, all cDNA underwent a first 18-cycle PCR with the universal primers M1SS and BC2_uni_R. The authors' pipeline ran thus. Normalization of each sample was performed by random selection of 1 million high-quality reads, each carrying a distinct molecular identifier. Reads sharing molecular identifiers were discarded rather than binned into consensus sequences. MiTCR, set to a Q25 quality threshold and the strictest error-elimination algorithm, was used for CDR3 identification, clonotype clustering and error correction. A nonparametric unseen species model using Euler transformation provided a lower-bound estimate of total TCR beta diversity. TCRdb handled the public reads itself, with Q25 trimming in fastp and clone calling in MiXCR, and kept productive beta chains. Each CDR3 protein gets just one entry, which takes the most common genes and DNA from the rows behind it. TCRdb, rather than the study authors, made the V and J calls. Counted in this sample were about 730,000 distinct CDR3 sequences; roughly 43% of them appeared once. The ten largest clones take up 20% to 25% of the sample.

Germline trimming: 7 bases from V, 10 bases from J; junction bases outside gene matches: 8. CDR1 and CDR2, per the germline V gene (reference sequence), are LGHDT and YNNKEL. The CDR3 sequence holds 14 residues, the cysteine and phenylalanine included. Just CDR3 DNA is preserved here, 42 bases in frame from base 1. The V gene is TRBV3-1 and the J gene is TRBJ1-6; a stretch of 9 junction bases matches TRBD1. Sequenced: blood. The TCR comes from a woman aged 55-69 years in good health. In nucleotides, the sequence is TGTGCCAGCACTAACCGGGACAGGGTCTCACCCCTCCACTTT. This sequence encodes CASTNRDRVSPLHF.